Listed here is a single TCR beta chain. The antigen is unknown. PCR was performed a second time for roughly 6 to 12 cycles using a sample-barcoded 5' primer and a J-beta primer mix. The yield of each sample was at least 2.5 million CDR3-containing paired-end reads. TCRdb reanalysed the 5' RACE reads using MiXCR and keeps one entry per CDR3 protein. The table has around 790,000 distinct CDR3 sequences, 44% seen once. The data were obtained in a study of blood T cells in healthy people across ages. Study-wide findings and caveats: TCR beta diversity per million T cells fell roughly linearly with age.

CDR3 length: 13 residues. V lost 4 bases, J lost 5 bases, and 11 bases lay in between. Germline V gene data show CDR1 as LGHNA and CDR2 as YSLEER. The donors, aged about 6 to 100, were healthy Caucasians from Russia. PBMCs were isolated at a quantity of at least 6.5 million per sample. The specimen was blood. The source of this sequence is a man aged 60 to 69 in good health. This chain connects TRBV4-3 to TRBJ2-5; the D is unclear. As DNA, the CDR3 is TGCGCCAGCAGCCCCACGTCCACGGAGACCCAGTACTTC. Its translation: CASSPTSTETQYF.